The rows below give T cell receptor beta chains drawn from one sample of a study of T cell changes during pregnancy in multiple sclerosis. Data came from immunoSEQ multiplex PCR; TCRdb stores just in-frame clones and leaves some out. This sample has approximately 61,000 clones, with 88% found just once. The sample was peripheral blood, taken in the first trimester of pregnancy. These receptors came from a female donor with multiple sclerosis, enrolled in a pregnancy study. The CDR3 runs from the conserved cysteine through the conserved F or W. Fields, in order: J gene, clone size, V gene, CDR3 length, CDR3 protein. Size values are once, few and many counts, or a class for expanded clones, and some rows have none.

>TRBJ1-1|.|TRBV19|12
CASSIRGRQAFF
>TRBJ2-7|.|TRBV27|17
CASRKGTVPLLAYEQYF
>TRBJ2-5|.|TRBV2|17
CASRLSIAGGPRETQYF
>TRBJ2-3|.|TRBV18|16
CASSPARTGNTDTQYF
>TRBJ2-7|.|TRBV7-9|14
CASSLTRKNYEQYF
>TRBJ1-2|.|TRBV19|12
CASREATPGYTF
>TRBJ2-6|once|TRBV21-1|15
CASSLRLTGANVLTF
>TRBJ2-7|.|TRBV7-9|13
CASSIQGWREQYF
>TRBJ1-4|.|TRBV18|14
CASSPGQGREKLFF
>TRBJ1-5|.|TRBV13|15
CASSLGQGAYQPQHF
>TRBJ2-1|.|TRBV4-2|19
CASSQVGTGRVGATDEQFF
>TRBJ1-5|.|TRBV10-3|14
CAISAHTSNQPQHF
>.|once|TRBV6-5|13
CAAHAVRDSEQYF